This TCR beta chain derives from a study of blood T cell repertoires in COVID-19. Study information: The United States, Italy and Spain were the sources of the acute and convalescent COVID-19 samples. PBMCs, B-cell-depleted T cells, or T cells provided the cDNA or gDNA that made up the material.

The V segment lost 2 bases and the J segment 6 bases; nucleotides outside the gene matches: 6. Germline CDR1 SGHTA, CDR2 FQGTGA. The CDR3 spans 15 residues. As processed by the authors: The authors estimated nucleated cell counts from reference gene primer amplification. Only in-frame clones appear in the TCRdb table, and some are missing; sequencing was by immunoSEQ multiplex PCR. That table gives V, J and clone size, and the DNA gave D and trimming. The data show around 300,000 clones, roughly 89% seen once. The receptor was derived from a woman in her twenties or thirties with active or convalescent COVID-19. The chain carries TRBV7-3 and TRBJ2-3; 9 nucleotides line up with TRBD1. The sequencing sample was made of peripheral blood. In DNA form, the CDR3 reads TGTGCCAGCAGCTTAGTACAGGGGGCGCTGGATACGCAGTATTTT. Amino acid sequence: CASSLVQGALDTQYF.